A single sample gave rise to the 6 T cell receptor beta chains below, sequenced in a study of blood T cell repertoires in COVID-19. Libraries were prepared by immunoSEQ multiplex PCR; TCRdb keeps only in-frame clonotypes and omits some of them. The profile shows some 160,000 clones, 60% to 80% of them singletons. The sequenced sample was peripheral blood. The receptors here all came from a man aged 45-65 years with active or convalescent COVID-19.

This chain connects TRBV11-2 to TRBJ2-5; TRBD2 aligns across 9 bases. Germline-derived CDR1 and CDR2 are SGHAT and FQNNGV. With V trimmed by 5 bases and J by 0 bases, 7 bases remained unmatched. The CDR3 contains 16 residues. The CDR3 spells CASSPRLAAYQETQYF. The CDR3 nucleotides read TGTGCCAGCAGCCCACGACTAGCGGCGTACCAAGAGACCCAGTACTTC.

The chain has TRBV18 and TRBJ1-1; D gene unclear. CDR1 is KGHSH and CDR2 is LQKENI in the germline V gene. The CDR3 loop spans 16 amino acids. Trimming shortened V by 3 bases and J by 3 bases, and 17 bases separated the two germline ends. The CDR3 DNA reads as TGTGCCAGCTCACCCCCCGACTTGGATTTTTACACTGAAGCTTTCTTT. The encoded protein is CASSPPDLDFYTEAFF.

As DNA, the CDR3 is TGTGCCAGCAGCCAAAGGAGGGAAGGCGAGCAGTACTTC. This encodes CASSQRREGEQYF. The chain employs TRBV3-1 (or the pseudogene TRBV3-2) and TRBJ2-7, with D maybe TRBD2 (6 bases). The CDR3 is made up of 13 amino acids. V gave up 2 bases and J gave up 6 bases, with 11 bases separating them. Germline V lookup: CDR1 LGHDT, CDR2 YNNKEL (reference sequence).

The chain combines TRBV9 with TRBJ2-7; D might be TRBD1 (6 bases). CDR1 and CDR2 (germline): SGDLS, YYNGEE. Trimming removed 0 bases at V and 4 bases at J, with 14 bases between. The CDR3 extends over 15 amino acids. CDR3 nucleotides: TGTGCCAGCAGCGTAGATGGACAGCCCCTTTACGAGCAGTACTTC. Translated, it gives CASSVDGQPLYEQYF.

The chain uses TRBV6-5 and TRBJ1-1; the match to TRBD1 covers 7 bases. The J segment lost 1 base and the V segment lost 6 bases, leaving 2 bases of the junction unmatched. The CDR3 runs 13 residues. The germline V gene encodes CDR1 MNHEY and CDR2 SVGAGI. As DNA, the CDR3 is TGTGCCAGCAGACACAGGGGGAACACTGAAGCTTTCTTT. Its translation is CASRHRGNTEAFF.

The genes are TRBV27 and TRBJ2-7; TRBD2 matches at 8 bases. CDR1 is MNHEY and CDR2 is SMNVEV in the germline V gene (reference sequence). The trim removed 8 bases at V and 1 base at J, leaving 7 bases unmatched. The CDR3 has 14 residues. The chain's CDR3 is CASRITGGSYEQYF. The CDR3 coding sequence is TGTGCCAGCCGGATAACGGGAGGGTCCTACGAGCAGTACTTC.